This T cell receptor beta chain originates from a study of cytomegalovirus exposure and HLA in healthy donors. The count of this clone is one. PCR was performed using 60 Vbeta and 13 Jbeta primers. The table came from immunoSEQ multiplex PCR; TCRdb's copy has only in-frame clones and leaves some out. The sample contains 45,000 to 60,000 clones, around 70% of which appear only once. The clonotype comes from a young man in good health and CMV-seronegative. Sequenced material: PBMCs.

CDR3 coding DNA: TGCAGCGTTTATCTTTCTAATGAAAAACTGTTTTTT. Its translation: CSVYLSNEKLFF. The V and J genes are TRBV29-1 and TRBJ1-4; D is unclear. The CDR3 sequence is 12 residues long. Per germline, CDR1 SQVTM and CDR2 ANQGSEA. With 5 bases removed from V and 3 bases from J, the gap between germline ends came to 7 bases.